This TCR beta chain was recorded in a study of STAT5B mutations in CD4+ large granular lymphocyte leukemia. Study-wide results and limits: Patient CD4-sorted repertoires looked more clonal than healthy CD4+ repertoires, even without putative leukemic clones.

This CDR3 is 15 amino acids long. Germline CDR1 MNHEY, CDR2 SVGAGI. Trimming shortened V by 4 bases and J by 6 bases, and 18 bases separated the two germline ends. As originally analysed: The detection floor for productive clonotype frequency was 2.59 x 10-5. Measured with immunoSEQ multiplex PCR; TCRdb has only the in-frame clones, and not every one. D and trimming were read from the DNA, whereas the V and J calls and clone size are those reported in that table. The sample yields around 38,000 clones, roughly nine tenths seen once. As to this clone: The antigen remains undetermined.

This receptor was taken from a human donor in good health. The chain joins TRBV6-5 to TRBJ1-2, with D possibly TRBD1 on 6 matching bases. Sequenced input: CD4+ T cells from blood buffy coats. The CDR3 reads CASSSPAGAVDGYTF. The CDR3 coding sequence is TGTGCCAGCAGTTCGCCGGCGGGGGCGGTCGATGGCTACACCTTC.